Listed below are T cell receptor beta chains from one sample, sequenced in a study of blood T cell repertoires in COVID-19. The table came from immunoSEQ multiplex PCR; TCRdb's copy has only in-frame clones and leaves some out. The data show approximately 130,000 clones, around 78% seen once. The specimen sequenced was peripheral blood. These receptors came from a human donor in a cohort sampled during active COVID-19. The CDR3 runs from the conserved cysteine through the conserved F or W. D genes are given only for firm matches. Size tells how often a clone was seen (once, few, many) or the class of an expanded clone, and some rows leave it out.

>TRBJ1-3|TRBV6-5|TRBD1|.
TGTGCCAGCGGCAGACAGGGGTCTGGAAACACCATATATTTT
CASGRQGSGNTIYF
>TRBJ1-5|TRBV5-4|.|.
TGTGCCAGCAGCGCGGACCAGGGTGATCAGCCCCAGCATTTT
CASSADQGDQPQHF
>TRBJ2-7|TRBV3-1/TRBV3-2|.|.
TGTGCCAGCAGCCAAGAAACGGCGGGGGCCGAGCAGTACTTC
CASSQETAGAEQYF
>TRBJ2-1|TRBV18|.|.
TGTGCCAGCTCGCAGACTTTCTTGGACTACAATGAGCAGTTCTTC
CASSQTFLDYNEQFF
>TRBJ1-1|TRBV10-2|.|.
TGCGCCAGCAGTGCCTTCCAGCGGGTAGCTTTCTTT
CASSAFQRVAFF
>TRBJ2-5|TRBV28|.|.
TGTGCCAGCAGTTTCCCTCGGGGGAATCTGAAAGAGACCCAGTACTTC
CASSFPRGNLKETQYF
>TRBJ2-7|TRBV7-3|.|.
TGTGCCAGCAGCTTAGACAAGAACTACGAGCAGTACTTC
CASSLDKNYEQYF
>TRBJ1-5|TRBV2|TRBD1|many
TGTGCCAGCAGTTTGCAGGGGGCGCGGAGCAATCAGCCCCAGCATTTT
CASSLQGARSNQPQHF
>TRBJ1-1|TRBV6-5|TRBD1|many
TGTGCCAGCAGACGGACAGGGGGCGCGTACACTGAAGCTTTCTTT
CASRRTGGAYTEAFF
>TRBJ1-1|TRBV19|TRBD1|.
TGTGCCAGTAAATTTGGACAGGGAGTAACTGAAGCTTTCTTT
CASKFGQGVTEAFF
>TRBJ2-3|TRBV6-1|.|.
TGTGCCAGCAGTGATTACTTAATTACGCAGTATTTT
CASSDYLITQYF
>TRBJ1-4|TRBV7-9|.|.
TGTGCCAGCAGCTTAGTGAAGGGGCCGGAGGAAAAACTGTTTTTT
CASSLVKGPEEKLFF
>TRBJ2-2|TRBV6-5|TRBD1|.
TGTGCCAGCCGGACAGGGGTCTACACCGGGGAGCTGTTTTTT
CASRTGVYTGELFF
>TRBJ2-5|TRBV5-6|.|.
TGTGCCAGCAGCTTGGCCGGGGCAGGGGTAGAGACCCAGTACTTC
CASSLAGAGVETQYF
>TRBJ1-6|TRBV12-5|.|few
TGTGCTAGTGGCCCGGACAGTTATAATTCACCCCTCCACTTT
CASGPDSYNSPLHF
>TRBJ2-2|TRBV7-3|TRBD1|.
TGTGCCAGCAGCCTGCAGGGGGATGCAGTTGGGGAGCTGTTTTTT
CASSLQGDAVGELFF
>TRBJ2-6|TRBV5-1|.|few
TGCGCCAGCAGAGTTGGGGGGACTGGGGCCAACGTCCTGACTTTC
CASRVGGTGANVLTF
>TRBJ1-1|TRBV19|.|.
TGTGCCAGTAGTGGACACTCCTCAGGGGCTGAAGCTTTCTTT
CASSGHSSGAEAFF
>TRBJ2-6|TRBV5-1|TRBD1|.
TGCGCCAGCAGCTTCATGGGACAGCGATCCTCTGGGGCCAACGTCCTGACTTTC
CASSFMGQRSSGANVLTF
>TRBJ2-7|TRBV28|TRBD1|.
TGTGCCAGCAGTCTCCGAAGACAGGGAAGAGGCTACGAGCAGTACTTC
CASSLRRQGRGYEQYF
>TRBJ2-1|TRBV28|TRBD1|once
TGTGCCAGCAAAAAGGGACAGCACAAGGATGAGCAGTTCTTC
CASKKGQHKDEQFF
>TRBJ1-3|TRBV30|.|.
TGTGCCTGGAGTGTGGCAGACTCTGGAAACACCATATATTTT
CAWSVADSGNTIYF